Listed here are 30 T cell receptor beta chains from one sample, sequenced in a study of shared clonotypes between healthy human individuals. The table came from immunoSEQ multiplex PCR; TCRdb's copy has only in-frame clones and leaves some out. The sample has 2 million to 2.5 million clones, approximately 93% seen once. Material for sequencing was naive CD4+ T cells from PBMCs. Sample subset: CD45RA+ positively selected. The receptors were sampled from a man between 18 and 35 years old in good health. Some clones in this sample may be carry-over from other donors' samples.

This clone has only a few counts. The chain links TRBV5-1 to TRBJ1-5; D gene ambiguous. This CDR3 is built from 11 residues. Germline-derived CDR1 and CDR2 are SGHRS and YFSETQ. Trimming took off 9 bases at V and 5 bases at J, with 9 bases between the two ends. The chain's CDR3 is CANTIDQPQHF. The CDR3 region has the DNA TGCGCCAACACAATAGATCAGCCCCAGCATTTT.

The chain is built from TRBV14 and TRBJ2-7, with 11 positions matching TRBD1. With V trimmed by 1 base and J by 4 bases, 6 bases remained unmatched. The CDR3 is 16 amino acids. Germline V CDR1 and CDR2: SGHDN, FVKESK. CDR3 sequence reads: CASSQGRGQGAYEQYF. CDR3 DNA: TGTGCCAGCAGCCAAGGGCGTGGACAGGGGGCTTACGAGCAGTACTTC.

V is TRBV14 and J is TRBJ2-1, with a possible D match to TRBD2 (5 bases). Trimming stripped 6 bases from V and 6 bases from J, with 18 bases between. Germline loops: CDR1 SGHDN, CDR2 FVKESK. CDR3 length equals 15 residues. Here the CDR3 reads CASSPRLAAGNEQFF. CDR3 nucleotide sequence: TGTGCCAGCAGTCCCCGCCTAGCCGCCGGCAATGAGCAGTTCTTC.

The chain carries TRBV7-8 and TRBJ2-3, with no clear D. CDR1 SGHVS and CDR2 FQNEAQ come from the germline V gene. There are 12 residues in the CDR3. Trimming shortened V by 1 base and J by 6 bases, and 5 bases separated the two germline ends. The CDR3 here is CASSLEADTQYF. CDR3 coding DNA: TGTGCCAGCAGCTTAGAGGCGGATACGCAGTATTTT.

The rearrangement uses TRBV28 and TRBJ1-1; D is uncertain. Germline CDR1 is MDHEN and CDR2 is SYDVKM. The CDR3 runs 13 residues. V was cut by 5 bases and J by 4 bases, with 11 bases left in between. Here the CDR3 DNA reads TGTGCCAGCAGTCTAACACGATTCACTGAAGCTTTCTTT. Its protein is CASSLTRFTEAFF.

Remarks on this clone: The identical CDR3 is also encoded by other nucleotide sequences in the sample. The chain combines TRBV28 with TRBJ1-5; 7 bases align to TRBD1. The CDR3 contains 15 residues. Germline values: CDR1 MDHEN, CDR2 SYDVKM. V was pared by 6 bases and J by 2 bases, with 7 bases of the junction left unmatched. The CDR3 DNA is TGTGCCAGCAGATACAGGGGCTTAGGCAATCAGCCCCAGCATTTT. Its protein is CASRYRGLGNQPQHF.

The J gene is TRBJ1-4, the V gene TRBV27, with D tentatively TRBD1 (6 bases). CDR1 MNHEY and CDR2 SMNVEV come from the germline V gene (reference sequence). The CDR3 loop spans 15 amino acids. Trimming cost V 3 bases and J 1 base, with 9 bases left between them. DNA of the CDR3: TGTGCCAGCAGTTTGGACAGAGGAACTAATGAAAAACTGTTTTTT. Its protein is CASSLDRGTNEKLFF. The entire variable domain, with the rest obtained from reference TRBV27 and TRBJ1-4, is as follows: EAQVTQNPRYLITVTGKKLTVTCSQNMNHEYMSWYRQDPGLGLRQIYYSMNVEVTDKGDVPEGYKVSRKEKRNFPLILESPSPNQTSLYFCASSLDRGTNEKLFFGSGTQLSVL.

V and J are TRBV5-6 and TRBJ2-2; 11 bases fit TRBD1. CDR3 length: 16 amino acids. Looked up from germline, CDR1 is SGHDT and CDR2 is YYEEEE. With 4 bases clipped from V and 3 bases from J, the junction kept 5 bases outside the gene matches. CDR3 nucleotide sequence: TGTGCCAGCAGCCCGGACAGGGGGCGCGACACCGGGGAGCTGTTTTTT. Translation gives CASSPDRGRDTGELFF.

This chain connects TRBV7-2 to TRBJ1-5; 7 bases match TRBD1. Per germline, CDR1 SGHTA and CDR2 FQGNSA. V shed 5 bases and J 2 bases; nucleotides not matched to a gene: 3. The CDR3 loop spans 14 amino acids. CDR3 sequence reads: CASSEGARNQPQHF. In DNA, the CDR3 is TGTGCCAGCAGCGAGGGGGCACGCAATCAGCCCCAGCATTTT.

The rearrangement links TRBV7-8 to TRBJ2-1, with 11 bases fitting TRBD1. CDR1 SGHVS and CDR2 FQNEAQ come from the germline V gene. This CDR3 has 15 residues. J lost 9 bases, V lost 1 base, and 5 bases had no gene match. CDR3 amino acids: CASSLDRGQGGEQFF. CDR3 nucleotide sequence: TGTGCCAGCAGCTTAGATCGGGGACAGGGGGGTGAGCAGTTCTTC.

The chain carries TRBV5-1 and TRBJ2-1, with 8 positions matching TRBD1. The CDR3 consists of 16 residues. The J segment lost 3 bases and the V segment lost 0 bases, leaving 5 bases of the junction unmatched. Germline assignment: CDR1 SGHRS and CDR2 YFSETQ. CDR3: CASSLAGQGGYNEQFF. CDR3 in DNA: TGCGCCAGCAGCTTGGCCGGACAGGGAGGCTACAATGAGCAGTTCTTC.

With regard to this clone: The sample carries other DNA sequences with the same CDR3. The V and J genes are TRBV7-9 and TRBJ2-1, with 8 nucleotides matching TRBD2. This CDR3 is built from 14 residues. The junction had 1 base not matched to a gene; V was cut back by 0 bases and J by 6 bases. Germline V lookup: CDR1 SEHNR, CDR2 FQNEAQ (reference sequence). The CDR3 bases are TGTGCCAGCAGCTTAGCAGGGACTAGCAATGAGCAGTTCTTC. Its protein is CASSLAGTSNEQFF.

In regard to this clone: At one of its ends the junction is not consistent with the germline gene, which may arise from a read error. V is TRBV6-1 and J is TRBJ2-2, with 9 bases aligning to TRBD2. Per the germline V gene, CDR1 is MNHNS and CDR2 is SASEGT. The CDR3 totals 17 residues. The CDR3 bases are TGTGCCAGCAGTCAAGCCCTACTAGCGGGTCACACCGGGGAGCTGTTTTTT. This translates into CASSQALLAGHTGELFF.

The chain joins TRBV7-7 to TRBJ2-7; D gene ambiguous. Trimming took off 5 bases at V and 6 bases at J, with 14 bases between the two ends. Germline CDR1 is SSHAT and CDR2 is FNYEAQ (reference sequence). The CDR3 contains 13 residues. The CDR3 reads CASSLSELSEQYF. The CDR3 DNA reads as TGTGCCAGCAGCCTCTCGGAGTTATCCGAGCAGTACTTC.

Comments on this clone: Other DNA variants within this sample encode the same CDR3. The chain has TRBV11-2 and TRBJ2-7; D is uncertain. V lost 2 bases and J lost 3, with 8 bases in between. This CDR3 comprises 13 residues. Germline V gene lookup returns CDR1 SGHAT and CDR2 FQNNGV. The DNA for the CDR3 is TGTGCCAGCAGCTTAACCGGAGACTACGAGCAGTACTTC. Amino acid sequence: CASSLTGDYEQYF.

This rearrangement joins TRBV5-4 to TRBJ1-1, with 7 bases lining up with TRBD1. V shed 4 bases and J 1 base; nucleotides not matched to a gene: 7. Per the germline V gene, CDR1 is SGHNT and CDR2 is YYREEE (reference sequence). This CDR3 has 15 residues. CDR3: CASSQRKGANTEAFF. CDR3 sequence (DNA): TGTGCCAGCAGCCAGAGGAAGGGGGCGAACACTGAAGCTTTCTTT.

CDR3 sequence reads: CATSRDAGFEETQYF. CDR3 bases: TGTGCCACCAGCAGAGATGCGGGATTCGAAGAGACCCAGTACTTC. The chain carries TRBV15 and TRBJ2-5; TRBD2 is a possible D gene (6 bases). The germline gives CDR1 LNHNV, CDR2 YYDKDF (reference sequence). The CDR3 runs 15 residues. The V end was cut by 0 bases, the J end by 3 bases, with 11 bases between.

CDR3 nucleotides: TGTGCCAGCAGCCAACTGCAGGGGCAGTTCTTC. Protein product: CASSQLQGQFF. The chain carries TRBV14 and TRBJ2-1, with a weak D call TRBD1 (5 bases). Trimming stripped 2 bases from V and 12 bases from J, with 8 bases between. Germline-derived CDR1 and CDR2 are SGHDN and FVKESK. The CDR3 loop spans 11 amino acids.

The chain uses TRBV6-5 and TRBJ2-5, with 10 bases that match TRBD1. The CDR3 is 15 amino acids. Germline CDR1 MNHEY, CDR2 SVGAGI. The V and J ends lost 2 bases and 5 bases, in that order; junction bases with no gene match: 5. The CDR3 coding sequence is TGTGCCAGCAGTTACGACAGGGGGCAAGGGGAGACCCAGTACTTC. Protein sequence: CASSYDRGQGETQYF.

A few counts support this clone. CDR3 loop: CSVGATGTGAQEAFF. CDR3 bases: TGCAGCGTTGGGGCCACCGGGACAGGGGCCCAGGAAGCTTTCTTT. The chain carries TRBV29-1 and TRBJ1-1; 10 bases agree with TRBD1. Germline V lookup: CDR1 SQVTM, CDR2 ANQGSEA. The CDR3 consists of 15 residues. The V gene end was trimmed by 4 bases and the J gene end by 8 bases; junction bases not matched to a gene: 13.

The V gene is TRBV18, the J gene TRBJ2-5, with no clear D. Trimming cost V 0 bases and J 1 base, with 9 bases left between them. Germline V gives CDR1 KGHSH, CDR2 LQKENI. This CDR3 spans 15 amino acids. This CDR3 is CASSPPSRTQETQYF. CDR3 coding DNA: TGTGCCAGCTCACCACCGTCGCGGACCCAAGAGACCCAGTACTTC.

The rearrangement links TRBV7-6 to TRBJ2-7; a possible D gene is TRBD1 (5 bases). The CDR3 has 13 amino acids. V was shortened by 4 bases and J by 3 bases, with 10 bases between the two germline ends. Germline CDR1 SGHVS, CDR2 FNYEAQ. CDR3 sequence reads: CASSYADNYEQYF. Written as DNA, the CDR3 is TGTGCCAGCAGCTACGCGGACAACTACGAGCAGTACTTC.

The chain combines TRBV7-2 with TRBJ1-5, with TRBD1 identical over 7 bases. The junction had 4 bases not matched to a gene; V was cut back by 5 bases and J by 0 bases. The CDR3 is made up of 15 amino acids. The germline CDR1 and CDR2 sequences are SGHTA and FQGNSA. As DNA, the CDR3 is TGTGCCAGCAGCCGACAGGGTTATAGCAATCAGCCCCAGCATTTT. The encoded protein is CASSRQGYSNQPQHF.

The V gene is TRBV7-9, the J gene TRBJ1-1; D unclear. The CDR3 runs 12 residues. Deletions cut 4 bases from V and 7 bases from J, with 10 bases between. Germline CDR1 is SEHNR and CDR2 is FQNEAQ (reference sequence). CDR3 nucleotide sequence: TGTGCCAGCAGCTCCCCCCGGGGTGAAGCTTTCTTT. Its protein product is CASSSPRGEAFF.

The rearrangement uses TRBV18 and TRBJ2-6, with 7 bases matching TRBD1. V lost 3 bases to trimming and J lost 7 bases; unmatched junction nucleotides: 15. The CDR3 loop spans 18 amino acids. CDR1 KGHSH and CDR2 LQKENI come from the germline V gene. CDR3 sequence reads: CASSPGLGQSLTANVLTF. In DNA form, the CDR3 reads TGTGCCAGCTCACCTGGGTTGGGACAGAGCCTTACCGCCAACGTCCTGACTTTC.

V usage is TRBV7-3 and J usage is TRBJ2-5; TRBD2 aligns across 9 bases. CDR3 size: 17 residues. Per germline, CDR1 SGHTA and CDR2 FQGTGA. V dropped 5 bases and J dropped 3; count of bases not matched to a gene: 13. CDR3 nucleotide sequence: TGTGCCAGCAGCCATGGACTCGCGGGAGGGTTAGAAGAGACCCAGTACTTC. This translates into CASSHGLAGGLEETQYF.

This chain links TRBV7-6 with TRBJ2-3; D is ambiguous. The length of the CDR3 is 16 residues. V gave up 5 bases and J gave up 4 bases, with 19 bases separating them. Germline V lookup: CDR1 SGHVS, CDR2 FNYEAQ. The CDR3 spells CASSATESRPSDTQYF. DNA for the CDR3: TGTGCCAGCAGCGCCACTGAGAGTAGGCCTTCAGATACGCAGTATTTT.

This clone has just one count. J is TRBJ1-2 and V is TRBV21-1. TRBV21-1 is recorded as a pseudogene. This CDR3 spans 16 amino acids. CDR3 DNA sequence: TGTGCCTGGAGCGCGGGGCTTGATCAAATGGAGCATGGCTACACCTTC. This translates into CAWSAGLDQMEHGYTF.

The V call is TRBV11-2, the J call TRBJ1-4; the D gene is possibly TRBD1 (5 bases). The germline gives CDR1 SGHAT, CDR2 FQNNGV. Between the trimmed V and J ends, which lost 4 bases and 10 bases, there was a span of 10 bases. This CDR3 region has 12 residues. In DNA, the CDR3 is TGTGCCAGCAGCTCCGAAAGGGGAAAACTGTTTTTT. It translates to CASSSERGKLFF.

The chain uses TRBV29-1 and TRBJ2-3; 7 bases line up with TRBD2. Germline lookup yields CDR1 SQVTM and CDR2 ANQGSEA. J was trimmed by 2 bases and V by 3 bases; bases with no gene match: 5. The CDR3 has 14 amino acids. The CDR3, as DNA: TGCAGCGTTGATCGCCTAGCGGACACAGATACGCAGTATTTT. The encoded protein is CSVDRLADTDTQYF.